This is a list of T cell receptor beta chains from one sample in a study of glioma-infiltrating T cells. TCRdb independently ran MiXCR on the multiplex PCR reads; one entry per CDR3 protein. The data hold 100,000 to 150,000 distinct CDR3 sequences, with about 23% observed a single time. Material for sequencing was glioma tissue, nonneoplastic brain tissue, or PBMCs (not recorded which). These TCRs come from a human donor with low-grade glioma or glioblastoma, undergoing nonglioma brain surgery, or in good health (not recorded which). Both conserved end residues are part of each CDR3. Each record gives: clone size, J gene, V gene, D gene, CDR3 protein, CDR3 DNA. The D gene is left open where the match is weak. Some rows have no size entry. The others give once, few or many, or a class for an expanded clone.

clone size: many; J gene: TRBJ1-5; V gene: TRBV12-3/TRBV12-4; D gene: TRBD1; CDR3 protein: CASSKDRDNQPQHF; CDR3 DNA: TGTGCCAGCAGCAAGGACAGGGACAATCAGCCCCAGCATTTT
clone size: few; J gene: TRBJ1-3; V gene: TRBV7-9; D gene: NA; CDR3 protein: CASSPTGFSGNTIYF; CDR3 DNA: TGTGCCAGCAGCCCAACAGGATTCTCTGGAAACACCATATATTTT
clone size: many; J gene: TRBJ2-7; V gene: TRBV19; D gene: NA; CDR3 protein: CASSNPGLSYEQYF; CDR3 DNA: TGTGCCAGTAGTAACCCGGGCCTTTCCTACGAGCAGTACTTC
clone size: NA; J gene: TRBJ1-2; V gene: TRBV19; D gene: NA; CDR3 protein: CASSIEPSWGYTF; CDR3 DNA: TGTGCCAGTAGTATAGAACCGTCTTGGGGCTACACCTTC
clone size: many; J gene: TRBJ2-5; V gene: TRBV10-3; D gene: NA; CDR3 protein: CAISERDEETQYF; CDR3 DNA: TGTGCCATCAGTGAAAGGGACGAGGAGACCCAGTACTTC
clone size: many; J gene: TRBJ2-5; V gene: TRBV14; D gene: NA; CDR3 protein: CASSQGEDLTQYF; CDR3 DNA: TGTGCCAGCAGCCAGGGAGAAGATCTGACCCAGTACTTC
clone size: few; J gene: TRBJ1-1; V gene: TRBV6-1; D gene: NA; CDR3 protein: CASSPGRSNTEAFF; CDR3 DNA: TGTGCCAGCAGTCCGGGACGGTCGAACACTGAAGCTTTCTTT
clone size: many; J gene: TRBJ2-1; V gene: TRBV7-2; D gene: NA; CDR3 protein: CASSLELVGNEQFF; CDR3 DNA: TGTGCCAGCAGCTTAGAACTAGTGGGCAATGAGCAGTTCTTC
clone size: NA; J gene: TRBJ2-3; V gene: TRBV6-5; D gene: NA; CDR3 protein: CARSWITDTQYF; CDR3 DNA: TGTGCCAGAAGTTGGATCACAGATACGCAGTATTTT
clone size: many; J gene: TRBJ1-1; V gene: TRBV18; D gene: NA; CDR3 protein: CASSPEYMNTEAFF; CDR3 DNA: TGTGCCAGCTCACCAGAGTATATGAACACTGAAGCTTTCTTT
clone size: NA; J gene: TRBJ1-1; V gene: TRBV18; D gene: TRBD1; CDR3 protein: CASSSTGDAEAFF; CDR3 DNA: TGTGCCAGCTCATCTACAGGGGACGCTGAAGCTTTCTTT
clone size: NA; J gene: TRBJ1-1; V gene: TRBV6-2/TRBV6-3; D gene: NA; CDR3 protein: CASSQETQRNAEAFF; CDR3 DNA: TGTGCCAGCAGCCAAGAGACCCAGAGGAACGCTGAAGCTTTCTTT
clone size: NA; J gene: TRBJ2-7; V gene: TRBV5-1; D gene: NA; CDR3 protein: CASSLAGISYEQYF; CDR3 DNA: TGCGCCAGCAGCTTGGCAGGAATATCCTACGAGCAGTACTTC
clone size: many; J gene: TRBJ2-3; V gene: TRBV15; D gene: TRBD2; CDR3 protein: CATSTSGERPTDTQYF; CDR3 DNA: TGTGCCACCAGCACTAGCGGGGAGCGCCCCACAGATACGCAGTATTTT
clone size: many; J gene: TRBJ2-7; V gene: TRBV6-1; D gene: NA; CDR3 protein: CASSHGQYEQYF; CDR3 DNA: TGTGCCAGCAGCCACGGACAGTACGAGCAGTACTTC
clone size: many; J gene: TRBJ2-5; V gene: TRBV28; D gene: NA; CDR3 protein: CASREGGPKETQYF; CDR3 DNA: TGTGCCAGCAGAGAAGGGGGGCCTAAAGAGACCCAGTACTTC
clone size: NA; J gene: TRBJ2-1; V gene: TRBV29-1; D gene: NA; CDR3 protein: CSVDDNEQFF; CDR3 DNA: TGCAGCGTTGATGATAATGAGCAGTTCTTC
clone size: many; J gene: TRBJ2-4; V gene: TRBV18; D gene: TRBD1; CDR3 protein: CASSRTGLTKNIQYF; CDR3 DNA: TGTGCCAGCTCAAGGACAGGTTTAACCAAAAACATTCAGTACTTC
clone size: many; J gene: TRBJ2-2; V gene: TRBV20-1; D gene: TRBD2; CDR3 protein: CSARLAGGPNTGELFF; CDR3 DNA: TGCAGTGCCAGACTAGCGGGAGGCCCGAACACCGGGGAGCTGTTTTTT
clone size: once; J gene: TRBJ2-6; V gene: TRBV29-1; D gene: NA; CDR3 protein: CSVVQGAITGANVLTF; CDR3 DNA: TGCAGCGTAGTTCAGGGAGCTATAACTGGGGCCAACGTCCTGACTTTC
clone size: NA; J gene: TRBJ2-5; V gene: TRBV5-1; D gene: NA; CDR3 protein: CASSMLSRDTGETQYF; CDR3 DNA: TGCGCCAGCAGCATGCTGTCCCGGGACACAGGAGAGACCCAGTACTTC
clone size: NA; J gene: TRBJ2-3; V gene: TRBV5-8; D gene: TRBD2; CDR3 protein: CASSLGAGGPRTDTQYF; CDR3 DNA: TGTGCCAGCAGCTTGGGAGCGGGAGGGCCGAGGACAGATACGCAGTATTTT
clone size: many; J gene: TRBJ2-5; V gene: TRBV4-1; D gene: NA; CDR3 protein: CASSQDPGAEETQYF; CDR3 DNA: TGCGCCAGCAGCCAAGACCCGGGAGCAGAAGAGACCCAGTACTTC
clone size: many; J gene: TRBJ2-7; V gene: TRBV7-9; D gene: NA; CDR3 protein: CASSLAHRVPYEQYF; CDR3 DNA: TGTGCCAGCAGCTTAGCGCACAGGGTCCCCTACGAGCAGTACTTC
clone size: many; J gene: TRBJ2-3; V gene: TRBV4-2; D gene: TRBD2; CDR3 protein: CASSQGRLRAGGPTDTQYF; CDR3 DNA: TGTGCCAGCAGCCAAGGGAGACTGAGAGCGGGAGGGCCCACAGATACGCAGTATTTT
clone size: many; J gene: TRBJ2-7; V gene: TRBV19; D gene: TRBD1; CDR3 protein: CASSIPQGDEQYF; CDR3 DNA: TGTGCCAGTAGTATTCCCCAGGGGGACGAGCAGTACTTC
clone size: NA; J gene: TRBJ1-1; V gene: TRBV10-3; D gene: TRBD1; CDR3 protein: CAISKNSGTGSDTVAFF; CDR3 DNA: TGTGCCATCAGTAAGAACTCCGGGACAGGTTCAGACACTGTAGCTTTCTTT
clone size: many; J gene: TRBJ2-7; V gene: TRBV27; D gene: NA; CDR3 protein: CASSISGVQYF; CDR3 DNA: TGTGCCAGCAGTATTAGCGGTGTGCAGTACTTC
clone size: NA; J gene: TRBJ2-3; V gene: TRBV7-2; D gene: NA; CDR3 protein: CASSLQTESTDTQYF; CDR3 DNA: TGTGCCAGCAGCCTCCAAACTGAAAGCACAGATACGCAGTATTTT
clone size: many; J gene: TRBJ1-5; V gene: TRBV7-9; D gene: NA; CDR3 protein: CASNQASNQPQHF; CDR3 DNA: TGTGCCAGCAATCAAGCTAGCAATCAGCCCCAGCATTTT
clone size: NA; J gene: TRBJ1-1; V gene: TRBV3-1; D gene: TRBD1; CDR3 protein: CASTPGTGARTEAFF; CDR3 DNA: TGTGCCAGCACCCCGGGGACAGGGGCAAGGACTGAAGCTTTCTTT
clone size: many; J gene: TRBJ2-3; V gene: TRBV28; D gene: TRBD2; CDR3 protein: CASSLSGRAIDTQYF; CDR3 DNA: TGTGCCAGCAGTTTGAGCGGGAGGGCCATAGATACGCAGTATTTT
clone size: many; J gene: TRBJ2-3; V gene: TRBV18; D gene: TRBD1; CDR3 protein: CASSQRTGVTDTQYF; CDR3 DNA: TGTGCCAGCTCGCAACGGACAGGGGTCACAGATACGCAGTATTTT
clone size: many; J gene: TRBJ2-5; V gene: TRBV20-1; D gene: TRBD1; CDR3 protein: CSARTFGTGGETQYF; CDR3 DNA: TGCAGTGCTAGAACATTCGGGACAGGGGGAGAGACCCAGTACTTC
clone size: many; J gene: TRBJ2-4; V gene: TRBV2; D gene: TRBD1; CDR3 protein: CASSDGTGKNIQYF; CDR3 DNA: TGTGCCAGCAGTGACGGGACAGGAAAAAACATTCAGTACTTC
clone size: many; J gene: TRBJ2-3; V gene: TRBV6-1; D gene: TRBD2; CDR3 protein: CASSYPGLAGSGNTQYF; CDR3 DNA: TGTGCCAGCAGTTATCCGGGACTAGCGGGATCGGGTAATACGCAGTATTTT
clone size: NA; J gene: TRBJ2-5; V gene: TRBV27; D gene: NA; CDR3 protein: CASSEEHTQYF; CDR3 DNA: TGTGCCAGCAGCGAAGAACACACCCAGTACTTC
clone size: many; J gene: TRBJ1-1; V gene: TRBV28; D gene: NA; CDR3 protein: CASSLEKGEAFF; CDR3 DNA: TGTGCCAGCAGTTTGGAAAAAGGTGAAGCTTTCTTT
clone size: many; J gene: TRBJ2-1; V gene: TRBV4-2; D gene: NA; CDR3 protein: CASSQDRDSYNEQFF; CDR3 DNA: TGTGCCAGCAGCCAAGACAGGGACTCCTACAATGAGCAGTTCTTC
clone size: NA; J gene: TRBJ2-1; V gene: TRBV29-1; D gene: TRBD2; CDR3 protein: CSAKTSGEYNEQFF; CDR3 DNA: TGCAGCGCGAAGACTAGCGGGGAGTACAATGAGCAGTTCTTC
clone size: few; J gene: TRBJ1-2; V gene: TRBV29-1; D gene: NA; CDR3 protein: CSVAIPDGYGYTF; CDR3 DNA: TGCAGCGTTGCCATCCCCGACGGCTATGGCTACACCTTC
clone size: many; J gene: TRBJ2-5; V gene: TRBV6-1; D gene: TRBD2; CDR3 protein: CASSPGGDSKTQYF; CDR3 DNA: TGTGCCAGCAGCCCCGGGGGGGACTCGAAGACCCAGTACTTC
clone size: NA; J gene: TRBJ1-2; V gene: TRBV6-1; D gene: NA; CDR3 protein: CACSDLTASSSYTF; CDR3 DNA: TGTGCCTGCAGTGATTTGACAGCGTCATCCTCCTACACCTTC
clone size: many; J gene: TRBJ2-3; V gene: TRBV20-1; D gene: TRBD2; CDR3 protein: CSAPGLAGTDTQYF; CDR3 DNA: TGCAGTGCTCCCGGACTAGCGGGAACAGATACGCAGTATTTT
clone size: few; J gene: TRBJ2-3; V gene: TRBV5-5; D gene: TRBD2; CDR3 protein: CASSLGGLDTQYF; CDR3 DNA: TGTGCCAGCAGCCTGGGAGGGCTGGATACGCAGTATTTT
clone size: NA; J gene: TRBJ1-1; V gene: TRBV29-1; D gene: NA; CDR3 protein: CSVDRDRRGNTEALF; CDR3 DNA: TGCAGCGTTGATCGGGACCGCAGGGGAAACACTGAAGCTTTATTT
clone size: many; J gene: TRBJ2-7; V gene: TRBV2; D gene: TRBD2; CDR3 protein: CASRLAGGGEQYF; CDR3 DNA: TGTGCCAGCAGGCTAGCGGGAGGCGGCGAGCAGTACTTC
clone size: many; J gene: TRBJ2-2; V gene: TRBV6-2/TRBV6-3; D gene: NA; CDR3 protein: CASSYFPAGELFF; CDR3 DNA: TGTGCCAGCAGTTACTTCCCTGCAGGGGAGCTGTTTTTT
clone size: many; J gene: TRBJ1-1; V gene: TRBV7-9; D gene: NA; CDR3 protein: CASSLDQANTEAFF; CDR3 DNA: TGTGCCAGCAGCTTAGATCAGGCGAACACTGAAGCTTTCTTT
clone size: few; J gene: TRBJ1-5; V gene: TRBV3-1; D gene: NA; CDR3 protein: CASSPTDYSNQPQHF; CDR3 DNA: TGTGCCAGCAGCCCGACAGATTATAGCAATCAGCCCCAGCATTTT
clone size: many; J gene: TRBJ1-6; V gene: TRBV20-1; D gene: NA; CDR3 protein: CSASPHGEGSPLHF; CDR3 DNA: TGCAGTGCTAGTCCCCACGGGGAAGGATCACCCCTCCACTTT
clone size: NA; J gene: TRBJ1-2; V gene: TRBV19; D gene: TRBD1; CDR3 protein: CASSIQGVVGYTF; CDR3 DNA: TGTGCCAGTAGTATACAGGGGGTAGTTGGCTACACCTTC
clone size: NA; J gene: TRBJ1-1; V gene: TRBV29-1; D gene: NA; CDR3 protein: CSVGTDQAFF; CDR3 DNA: TGCAGCGTTGGGACAGACCAAGCTTTCTTT
clone size: many; J gene: TRBJ2-1; V gene: TRBV7-2; D gene: TRBD1; CDR3 protein: CASSLDRGRNEQFF; CDR3 DNA: TGTGCCAGCAGCTTAGACAGGGGGCGAAATGAGCAGTTCTTC
clone size: many; J gene: TRBJ1-1; V gene: TRBV7-9; D gene: NA; CDR3 protein: CASNSDGLNTEAFF; CDR3 DNA: TGTGCCAGCAACTCTGACGGATTGAACACTGAAGCTTTCTTT
clone size: few; J gene: TRBJ2-7; V gene: TRBV7-2; D gene: NA; CDR3 protein: CASSLAGGAHEQYF; CDR3 DNA: TGTGCCAGCAGCTTAGCGGGGGGGGCCCACGAGCAGTACTTC
clone size: many; J gene: TRBJ2-2; V gene: TRBV20-1; D gene: TRBD2; CDR3 protein: CSARDLAGDPTGELFF; CDR3 DNA: TGCAGTGCTAGAGATCTCGCGGGAGACCCCACCGGGGAGCTGTTTTTT